The source of this T cell receptor beta chain is a study of T cells after yellow fever vaccination. Whole-study results and caveats: Researchers report a weaker secondary response that nonetheless peaked faster, day 5 versus 15.

In its sample, this clonotype was seen many times. What it binds is unknown. Template-switching 5'RACE yielded the TCR cDNA; a universal primer site and UMIs were added in the process. In TCRdb, the 5' RACE reads were re-called with MiXCR into one record per CDR3 protein. This table holds 95,000 to 150,000 distinct CDR3 sequences, 8% to 10% found once. This sequence originates from a man between 18 and 35 years old who received the YFV17D yellow fever vaccine. The sequences come from CD8+ T cells sorted from PBMCs, collected on the day of the yellow fever booster vaccination.

The CDR3 region has the DNA TGCAGTGCTACCAAATCAGGGACTAGCGGGGGTTTATACAATGAGCAGTTCTTC. Its translation is CSATKSGTSGGLYNEQFF. This sequence joins TRBV20-1 and TRBJ2-1; TRBD2 matches at 14 bases. V trimming: 4 bases; J trimming: 4 bases; junction bases outside the gene matches: 12. CDR1 DFQATT and CDR2 SNEGSKA come from the germline V gene (reference sequence). This CDR3 is built from 18 residues.